Many counts were recorded for the clone carrying this T cell receptor (beta chain). This sample is drawn from a study of T cells of healthy individuals. One entry per CDR3 protein results from TCRdb running MiXCR on the 5' RACE reads. The repertoire holds about 60,000 distinct CDR3 sequences, with 16% as singletons. The V gene lost 3 bases and the J gene lost 5 bases, with 17 bases spanning the gap. CDR3 length: 15 amino acids. Germline values: CDR1 MDHEN, CDR2 SYDVKM. The sequence derives from a human donor in good health. The rearrangement uses TRBV28 and TRBJ2-7; tentative D call: TRBD2 (5 bases). The CDR3 coding sequence is TGTGCCAGCAGTTTTTTAGGGTCGGGATTCCACGAGCAGTACTTC. It is translated as CASSFLGSGFHEQYF.